The clone carrying this T cell receptor beta chain was recorded many times. The antigen is unknown. Different DNA sequences within this sample yield the same CDR3. This CDR3 spans 11 amino acids. Trimming cost V 3 bases and J 4 bases, with 7 bases left between them. CDR1 and CDR2 (germline): DFQATT, SNEGSKA (reference sequence). Sequenced by immunoSEQ multiplex PCR; TCRdb stores in-frame clones only, minus some. The sample has about 19,000 clones, around 80% seen once. This sample is drawn from a study of OX40 agonist ivuxolimab in advanced cancers. Points from the study as a whole: In a subset of nonresponders, normalized T-cell clonal expansion was also low.

The TCR originated in an adult with an advanced solid tumor such as melanoma, head and neck, liver or kidney cancer. This chain joins TRBV20-1 and TRBJ2-7; the D gene is possibly TRBD2 (5 bases). Sequencing was performed on CD4+ or CD8+ T cells sorted from blood, taken in a trial of the OX40 agonist ivuxolimab. As DNA, the CDR3 is TGCAGTGCTAGCCGGGGTTACGAGCAGTACTTC. Encoded protein: CSASRGYEQYF.